These T cell receptor beta chains were read from a single sample in a study of CD8 T cells in Susac syndrome. TCRdb independently ran MiXCR on the immunoSEQ multiplex PCR reads; one entry per CDR3 protein. Here the sample spans hundreds of thousands of distinct CDR3 sequences, over 75% being singletons. Sequencing input: CD8+ T cells from PBMCs. Receptor source: a human donor with multiple sclerosis. CDR3s include the opening cysteine and the closing phenylalanine or tryptophan. The D gene is left open where the match is weak. Expanded clones are given a class, and other clones once, few, many or no size at all.

clone size: .
D gene: TRBD2
V gene: TRBV7-9
J gene: TRBJ2-1
CDR3 protein: CASSAASGEYNEQFF
CDR3 DNA: TGTGCCAGCAGCGCCGCTAGCGGGGAATACAATGAGCAGTTCTTC

clone size: .
D gene: .
V gene: TRBV9
J gene: TRBJ2-3
CDR3 protein: CASNGGAHADTQYF
CDR3 DNA: TGTGCCAGCAATGGCGGCGCCCACGCAGATACGCAGTATTTT

clone size: few
D gene: .
V gene: TRBV6-2/TRBV6-3
J gene: TRBJ2-7
CDR3 protein: CASSYTTYEQYF
CDR3 DNA: TGTGCCAGCAGTTATACCACCTACGAGCAGTACTTC

clone size: .
D gene: .
V gene: TRBV7-6
J gene: TRBJ2-7
CDR3 protein: CASSRTAADEQYF
CDR3 DNA: TGTGCCAGCAGCCGGACCGCCGCGGACGAGCAGTACTTC

clone size: .
D gene: .
V gene: TRBV19
J gene: TRBJ1-1
CDR3 protein: CASSITENTEAFF
CDR3 DNA: TGTGCCAGTAGTATTACGGAGAACACTGAAGCTTTCTTT

clone size: .
D gene: .
V gene: TRBV28
J gene: TRBJ1-1
CDR3 protein: CASSPPWGDTEAFF
CDR3 DNA: TGTGCCAGCAGTCCTCCCTGGGGGGACACTGAAGCTTTCTTT

clone size: .
D gene: .
V gene: TRBV24-1
J gene: TRBJ2-7
CDR3 protein: CATSDVGPEQYF
CDR3 DNA: TGTGCCACCAGTGATGTGGGCCCTGAGCAGTACTTC

clone size: once
D gene: TRBD1
V gene: TRBV29-1
J gene: TRBJ2-1
CDR3 protein: CSVGAGQGYNNEQFF
CDR3 DNA: TGCAGCGTGGGGGCGGGACAGGGTTACAACAATGAGCAGTTCTTC

clone size: .
D gene: .
V gene: TRBV7-6
J gene: TRBJ2-5
CDR3 protein: CASSLYIQETQYF
CDR3 DNA: TGTGCCAGCAGCTTATACATCCAAGAGACCCAGTACTTC

clone size: once
D gene: .
V gene: TRBV20-1
J gene: TRBJ2-5
CDR3 protein: CSARGGAETQYF
CDR3 DNA: TGCAGTGCTAGAGGCGGGGCGGAGACCCAGTACTTC

clone size: .
D gene: TRBD1
V gene: TRBV28
J gene: TRBJ2-2
CDR3 protein: CASRQDRADTGELFF
CDR3 DNA: TGTGCCAGCAGGCAGGACAGGGCTGACACCGGGGAGCTGTTTTTT

clone size: .
D gene: .
V gene: TRBV20-1
J gene: TRBJ1-1
CDR3 protein: CSARTGRGGTEAFF
CDR3 DNA: TGCAGTGCTAGAACAGGGAGGGGAGGGACTGAAGCTTTCTTT

clone size: .
D gene: .
V gene: TRBV20-1
J gene: TRBJ2-2
CDR3 protein: CSARARGTGELFF
CDR3 DNA: TGCAGTGCTAGAGCTAGAGGCACCGGGGAGCTGTTTTTT

clone size: .
D gene: .
V gene: TRBV27
J gene: TRBJ2-7
CDR3 protein: CASSGTSYSYEQYF
CDR3 DNA: TGTGCCAGCAGTGGGACCAGCTACTCCTACGAGCAGTACTTC

clone size: .
D gene: .
V gene: TRBV9
J gene: TRBJ1-4
CDR3 protein: CASSGPSRGLLF
CDR3 DNA: TGTGCCAGCAGCGGACCTTCGCGGGGGTTACTTTTT

clone size: .
D gene: TRBD1
V gene: TRBV6-6
J gene: TRBJ2-1
CDR3 protein: CASSYRPGQGHNEQFF
CDR3 DNA: TGTGCCAGCAGTTACCGACCGGGACAGGGTCACAATGAGCAGTTCTTC

clone size: .
D gene: TRBD1
V gene: TRBV14
J gene: TRBJ1-1
CDR3 protein: CASSQEPGGVDTEAFF
CDR3 DNA: TGTGCCAGCAGCCAAGAGCCAGGGGGCGTGGACACTGAAGCTTTCTTT

clone size: .
D gene: .
V gene: TRBV27
J gene: TRBJ2-1
CDR3 protein: CASSLLAHTGPNNEQFF
CDR3 DNA: TGTGCCAGCAGTTTATTGGCCCACACCGGCCCGAACAATGAGCAGTTCTTC

clone size: .
D gene: TRBD2
V gene: TRBV30
J gene: TRBJ2-7
CDR3 protein: CAWSTSGPIYEQYF
CDR3 DNA: TGTGCCTGGAGTACTAGCGGGCCAATCTACGAGCAGTACTTC

clone size: once
D gene: TRBD2
V gene: TRBV6-2/TRBV6-3
J gene: TRBJ2-3
CDR3 protein: CASLSGAHSTDTQYF
CDR3 DNA: TGTGCCAGCCTTAGCGGGGCCCACTCCACAGATACGCAGTATTTT

clone size: few
D gene: TRBD1
V gene: TRBV5-1
J gene: TRBJ2-7
CDR3 protein: CACGQGGEQYF
CDR3 DNA: TGCGCCTGCGGACAGGGCGGCGAGCAGTACTTC

clone size: once
D gene: .
V gene: TRBV19
J gene: TRBJ2-5
CDR3 protein: CASKDTEETQYF
CDR3 DNA: TGTGCCAGTAAAGACACCGAAGAGACCCAGTACTTC

clone size: .
D gene: .
V gene: TRBV6-5
J gene: TRBJ1-4
CDR3 protein: CASSYSGGTNEKLFF
CDR3 DNA: TGTGCCAGCAGTTACTCGGGGGGAACTAATGAAAAACTGTTTTTT

clone size: .
D gene: .
V gene: TRBV30
J gene: TRBJ1-4
CDR3 protein: CAWNQGITNEKLFF
CDR3 DNA: TGTGCCTGGAATCAGGGTATAACTAATGAAAAACTGTTTTTT

clone size: .
D gene: .
V gene: TRBV20-1
J gene: TRBJ1-2
CDR3 protein: CSAKKNEDSYGYTF
CDR3 DNA: TGCAGTGCTAAGAAAAACGAGGACAGCTATGGCTACACCTTC

clone size: .
D gene: .
V gene: TRBV5-1
J gene: TRBJ2-7
CDR3 protein: CASSPTPSYEQYF
CDR3 DNA: TGCGCCAGCAGCCCCACCCCCTCCTACGAGCAGTACTTC

clone size: .
D gene: TRBD1
V gene: TRBV2
J gene: TRBJ1-5
CDR3 protein: CASRQGSQPQHF
CDR3 DNA: TGTGCCAGTCGACAGGGGTCCCAGCCCCAGCATTTT

clone size: .
D gene: TRBD2
V gene: TRBV4-2
J gene: TRBJ2-2
CDR3 protein: CASSPRTSGRGDTGELFF
CDR3 DNA: TGTGCCAGCAGCCCCCGGACTAGCGGGAGAGGGGACACCGGGGAGCTGTTTTTT

clone size: .
D gene: TRBD2
V gene: TRBV6-4
J gene: TRBJ2-1
CDR3 protein: CASSEDSGGRLDEQFF
CDR3 DNA: TGTGCCAGCAGTGAGGACAGCGGGGGACGATTGGATGAGCAGTTCTTC

clone size: .
D gene: .
V gene: TRBV27
J gene: TRBJ2-2
CDR3 protein: CASRVSGELFF
CDR3 DNA: TGTGCCAGCAGGGTGTCCGGGGAGCTGTTTTTT

clone size: .
D gene: .
V gene: TRBV20-1
J gene: TRBJ1-5
CDR3 protein: CSARGRTAPDSNQPQHF
CDR3 DNA: TGCAGTGCTAGGGGTAGGACAGCGCCCGATAGCAATCAGCCCCAGCATTTT

clone size: once
D gene: .
V gene: TRBV24-1
J gene: TRBJ2-1
CDR3 protein: CATSDWNNEQFF
CDR3 DNA: TGTGCCACCAGTGATTGGAACAATGAGCAGTTCTTC

clone size: .
D gene: TRBD1
V gene: TRBV27
J gene: TRBJ2-5
CDR3 protein: CASSPIPRGLEETQYF
CDR3 DNA: TGTGCCAGCAGTCCTATCCCCAGGGGGCTGGAAGAGACCCAGTACTTC

clone size: .
D gene: TRBD2
V gene: TRBV7-2
J gene: TRBJ2-7
CDR3 protein: CASSLAIAGTSYEQYF
CDR3 DNA: TGTGCCAGCAGCTTAGCGATAGCGGGGACCTCCTACGAGCAGTACTTC

clone size: .
D gene: .
V gene: TRBV14
J gene: TRBJ2-3
CDR3 protein: CASSQWETDTQYF
CDR3 DNA: TGTGCCAGCAGCCAATGGGAGACAGATACGCAGTATTTT

clone size: few
D gene: .
V gene: TRBV20-1
J gene: TRBJ2-1
CDR3 protein: CSARGGNEQFF
CDR3 DNA: TGCAGTGCTAGAGGGGGTAATGAGCAGTTCTTC

clone size: .
D gene: TRBD2
V gene: TRBV29-1
J gene: TRBJ2-7
CDR3 protein: CSVALAGNYEQYF
CDR3 DNA: TGCAGCGTTGCACTAGCGGGGAACTACGAGCAGTACTTC

clone size: .
D gene: .
V gene: TRBV18
J gene: TRBJ2-3
CDR3 protein: CASSPALGASSTDTQYF
CDR3 DNA: TGTGCCAGCTCACCAGCACTCGGAGCCTCCTCCACAGATACGCAGTATTTT

clone size: .
D gene: .
V gene: TRBV4-1
J gene: TRBJ2-7
CDR3 protein: CASSQGDEGPWEQYF
CDR3 DNA: TGCGCCAGCAGCCAGGGGGATGAGGGCCCTTGGGAGCAGTACTTC

clone size: .
D gene: TRBD1
V gene: TRBV19
J gene: TRBJ2-7
CDR3 protein: CASSIGTGSVYEQYF
CDR3 DNA: TGTGCCAGTAGTATCGGGACAGGGTCGGTTTACGAGCAGTACTTC

clone size: .
D gene: .
V gene: TRBV29-1
J gene: TRBJ1-1
CDR3 protein: CSVPQGSEAFF
CDR3 DNA: TGCAGCGTCCCACAGGGATCTGAAGCTTTCTTT

clone size: .
D gene: TRBD2
V gene: TRBV6-5
J gene: TRBJ2-1
CDR3 protein: CASSPALAGYNEQFF
CDR3 DNA: TGTGCCAGCAGTCCAGCACTAGCGGGCTACAATGAGCAGTTCTTC

clone size: many
D gene: .
V gene: TRBV6-1
J gene: TRBJ1-1
CDR3 protein: CASSEAPVGNTEAFF
CDR3 DNA: TGTGCCAGCAGTGAAGCGCCAGTGGGGAACACTGAAGCTTTCTTT

clone size: .
D gene: TRBD1
V gene: TRBV13
J gene: TRBJ1-2
CDR3 protein: CASSLWGDRIYGYTF
CDR3 DNA: TGTGCCAGCAGCTTATGGGGGGACAGGATCTATGGCTACACCTTC

clone size: .
D gene: .
V gene: TRBV20-1
J gene: TRBJ1-2
CDR3 protein: CSARDRPAGGYTF
CDR3 DNA: TGCAGTGCTAGAGATCGCCCAGCCGGTGGCTACACCTTC

clone size: .
D gene: TRBD2
V gene: TRBV3-1
J gene: TRBJ2-5
CDR3 protein: CASSQDLAAGTSGTETQYF
CDR3 DNA: TGTGCCAGCAGCCAAGACCTAGCCGCCGGGACTAGCGGGACAGAGACCCAGTACTTC

clone size: .
D gene: TRBD1
V gene: TRBV28
J gene: TRBJ2-7
CDR3 protein: CASRETGTLYEQYF
CDR3 DNA: TGTGCCAGCAGAGAGACAGGGACGCTTTACGAGCAGTACTTC

clone size: .
D gene: .
V gene: TRBV20-1
J gene: TRBJ2-7
CDR3 protein: CSASGGYSYEQYF
CDR3 DNA: TGCAGTGCTAGTGGCGGCTACTCCTACGAGCAGTACTTC

clone size: once
D gene: .
V gene: TRBV14
J gene: TRBJ2-1
CDR3 protein: CASSRGASNEQFF
CDR3 DNA: TGTGCCAGCAGCCGAGGGGCCTCGAATGAGCAGTTCTTC